This T cell receptor beta chain was identified during a study of response to subunit inactivated influenza vaccine listed by TCRdb under 2018. About the investigation overall: Deep quantitative profiling of the T cell receptor repertoire was used in the study to follow responses to a trivalent subunit inactivated influenza vaccine. Study-wide conclusions, independent of this receptor: It was suggested by the authors that each seasonal influenza vaccination may recruit only a limited number of new T cells.

Details on this clonotype: What this receptor recognizes is not known. Nothing much larger sits one base from this clone, and base qualities are not available.

The method was RT-PCR. Sequencer: Illumina HiSeq 2500. TCRdb redid the processing of the public reads, applying fastp at Q25 and MiXCR, and retained in-frame beta chains. Records with the same CDR3 protein are collapsed into one entry carrying the most frequent genes and DNA. Recorded for this sample are about 700,000 distinct CDR3 sequences; about 15% of them occurred a single time. Around 7.3% of the sample belongs to the ten largest clones. Including cysteine and phenylalanine, the CDR3 has 15 amino acids. The kept DNA is CDR3 alone, 45 bases in frame from the first base. In the germline V gene, CDR1 corresponds to SGHTA and CDR2 to FQGNSA. V is trimmed back by 3 bases and J by 2 bases, and the junction contains 4 bases that no gene match accounts for.

The V and J genes are TRBV7-2 and TRBJ2-4; 7 central nucleotides agree with TRBD1. The material sequenced was PBMCs from blood, taken roughly 15 days before vaccination. The sequence was obtained from a man aged 45-60 years who received an inactivated influenza vaccine. Donor details come from another sample of the same person, matched by shared clones. The CDR3 in this case is CASSLPTGTKNIQYF. The nucleotide sequence reads TGTGCCAGCAGCTTGCCGACAGGGACCAAAAACATTCAGTACTTC.